This passage covers 14 T cell receptor beta chains from one sample sequenced in a study of early T cells in non-severe SARS-CoV-2 infection. MiXCR, applied by TCRdb to the 5' RACE reads, yields one record per CDR3 protein. Among approximately 63,000 distinct CDR3 sequences listed, approximately 6% were seen once. The sequences come from whole blood, collected at baseline. Every receptor here comes from an adult who was a healthcare worker with PCR-confirmed SARS-CoV-2 infection or an uninfected control (not recorded which).

This clonotype was recorded at least ten times. The chain carries TRBV7-8 and TRBJ2-3, with 11 bases aligning to TRBD2. CDR3 length: 16 residues. CDR1 is SGHVS and CDR2 is FQNEAQ in the germline V gene. J gave up 2 bases and V 3 bases, and 4 bases lay outside the gene matches. The CDR3 sequence: CASSFLTSGDTDTQYF. In DNA, the CDR3 is TGTGCCAGCAGCTTTTTGACTAGCGGGGACACAGATACGCAGTATTTT.

This clonotype was observed at least ten times. The chain carries TRBV3-1 and TRBJ2-7; unclear D gene. CDR1 is LGHDT and CDR2 is YNNKEL in the germline V gene (reference sequence). The CDR3 extends over 14 amino acids. Trimming took 5 bases from V and 4 from J, leaving 15 bases between them. The CDR3 loop reads CASSSRNWDYEQYF. The CDR3 nucleotides read TGTGCCAGCAGCTCTCGGAACTGGGATTACGAGCAGTACTTC.

This clonotype has a count of ten or more. V gene TRBV20-1 combines with J gene TRBJ2-1; D remains ambiguous. This CDR3 region has 12 residues. Trimming stripped 4 bases from V and 3 bases from J, with 7 bases between. Germline V lookup: CDR1 DFQATT, CDR2 SNEGSKA (reference sequence). CDR3 nucleotide sequence: TGCAGTGCTACCCCCCGCTACAATGAGCAGTTCTTC. Translation: CSATPRYNEQFF.

V is TRBV11-2 and J is TRBJ2-7; maybe TRBD2 (5 bases). The CDR3 contains 15 residues. Germline loops: CDR1 SGHAT, CDR2 FQNNGV. V was clipped by 5 bases and J by 0 bases, with 14 bases between them. DNA of the CDR3: TGTGCCAGCAGCCCGCTGGGGAGTAGCTCCTACGAGCAGTACTTC. Residues: CASSPLGSSSYEQYF. The whole variable domain, remainder taken from reference TRBV11-2 and TRBJ2-7, is EAGVAQSPRYKIIEKRQSVAFWCNPISGHATLYWYQQILGQGPKLLIQFQNNGVVDDSQLPKDRFSAERLKGVDSTLKIQPAKLEDSAVYLCASSPLGSSSYEQYFGPGTRLTVT.

In the case of this clonotype: A much larger clone differs by one base, so this may be a read error. In nucleotides, the CDR3 is TGTGCCAGCAGATCTAACCACAAATATGGCTACACCTTC. Residues: CASRSNHKYGYTF. The chain employs TRBV6-1 and TRBJ1-2; no definite D call. Germline V gene sequence: CDR1 MNHNS, CDR2 SASEGT. V was clipped by 6 bases and J by 5 bases, with 13 bases between them. The CDR3 extends over 13 amino acids.

This clonotype was found many times. The CDR3 DNA reads TGTGCCAGCAGTTTACCGAGGGACTCCTACGAGCAGTACTTC. Protein product: CASSLPRDSYEQYF. The V and J genes are TRBV28 and TRBJ2-7; weak D call: TRBD2 (5 bases). Trimming removed 2 bases from V and 0 bases from J, with 8 bases in between. This CDR3 has 14 residues. Germline V gene sequence: CDR1 MDHEN, CDR2 SYDVKM. Full variable domain (remainder filled in from reference TRBV28 and TRBJ2-7): DVKVTQSSRYLVKRTGEKVFLECVQDMDHENMFWYRQDPGLGLRLIYFSYDVKMKEKGDIPEGYSVSREKKERFSLILESASTNQTSMYLCASSLPRDSYEQYFGPGTRLTVT.

This clonotype was seen many times. This sequence joins TRBV7-2 and TRBJ2-1, with D unresolved. CDR1 and CDR2 from the germline V gene are SGHTA and FQGNSA. V was shortened by 5 bases and J by 0 bases, with 8 bases between the two germline ends. The CDR3 runs to 14 residues. DNA of the CDR3: TGTGCCAGCAGCCGTAGCTTCTCCTACAATGAGCAGTTCTTC. Encoded protein: CASSRSFSYNEQFF.

This clonotype was detected only a few times. The CDR3 loop reads CASRRGGPSEQYF. In DNA form, the CDR3 reads TGTGCCAGCAGACGGGGGGGCCCCTCCGAGCAGTACTTC. This chain links TRBV6-5 with TRBJ2-7; 8 bases are a match to TRBD2. The CDR3 extends over 13 amino acids. With 6 bases clipped from V and 6 bases from J, the junction kept 7 bases outside the gene matches. Germline loops: CDR1 MNHEY, CDR2 SVGAGI.

This clonotype was observed a handful of times. The germline gene is not matched at one end of the junction; a read error may be the cause. This chain connects TRBV7-9 to TRBJ2-1; D is ambiguous. Germline V gives CDR1 SEHNR, CDR2 FQNEAQ (reference sequence). The length of the CDR3 is 12 residues. The CDR3 DNA reads TGTGCCAGCAGATTAGGTTACAATGAGCAGTTCTTC. Protein sequence: CASRLGYNEQFF. The whole variable domain, filled in from reference TRBV7-9 and TRBJ2-1, reads DTGVSQNPRHKITKRGQNVTFRCDPISEHNRLYWYRQTLGQGPEFLTYFQNEAQLEKSRLLSDRFSAERPKGSFSTLEIQRTEQGDSAMYLCASRLGYNEQFFGPGTRLTVL.

This clonotype was observed a single time. This sequence joins TRBV2 and TRBJ2-2, with 9 nucleotides matching TRBD2. Unmatched junction bases numbered 7, after V lost 5 bases and J lost 6 bases. Germline lookup yields CDR1 SNHLY and CDR2 FYNNEI. This CDR3 spans 15 amino acids. The CDR3 spells CASSRSGSGPGELFF. Written as DNA, the CDR3 is TGTGCCAGCAGTCGTAGCGGGAGTGGCCCCGGGGAGCTGTTTTTT.

The chain couples TRBV5-1 to TRBJ1-1; D is undetermined. The germline V gene has CDR1 SGHRS and CDR2 YFSETQ. With 5 bases removed from V and 5 bases from J, the gap between germline ends came to 22 bases. This CDR3 comprises 16 residues. The CDR3 loop reads CASSLEGRGIRTEAFF. DNA for the CDR3: TGCGCCAGCAGTTTAGAAGGGCGGGGAATAAGGACTGAAGCTTTCTTT.

This clonotype was seen many times. V gene TRBV24-1 combines with J gene TRBJ2-5, with D hard to call. Germline CDR1 is KGHDR and CDR2 is SFDVKD. Trimming left V 4 bases short and J 0 bases short, with 11 bases between. The CDR3 extends over 15 amino acids. The CDR3 here is CATSDRGRNQETQYF. CDR3 nucleotides: TGTGCCACCAGTGACCGCGGACGGAACCAAGAGACCCAGTACTTC.

This clonotype was counted ten times or more. V is TRBV28 and J is TRBJ2-7; D call uncertain. CDR3 length: 13 amino acids. CDR1 and CDR2 (germline): MDHEN, SYDVKM. V was cut by 8 bases and J by 2 bases, with 13 bases left in between. The CDR3 nucleotides read TGTGCCAGCGGTCCTGGGTCCCCCTACGAGCAGTACTTC. Its translation: CASGPGSPYEQYF.

This clonotype was seen repeatedly, ten times or more. The CDR3 reads CASSQPSIGTYEQYF. CDR3 sequence (DNA): TGTGCCAGCAGTCAGCCTAGCATAGGGACCTACGAGCAGTACTTC. V usage is TRBV28 and J usage is TRBJ2-7; D possibly corresponds to TRBD2 (5 bases). Germline assignment: CDR1 MDHEN and CDR2 SYDVKM. Trimming shortened V by 5 bases and J by 2 bases, and 16 bases separated the two germline ends. The CDR3 extends over 15 amino acids.